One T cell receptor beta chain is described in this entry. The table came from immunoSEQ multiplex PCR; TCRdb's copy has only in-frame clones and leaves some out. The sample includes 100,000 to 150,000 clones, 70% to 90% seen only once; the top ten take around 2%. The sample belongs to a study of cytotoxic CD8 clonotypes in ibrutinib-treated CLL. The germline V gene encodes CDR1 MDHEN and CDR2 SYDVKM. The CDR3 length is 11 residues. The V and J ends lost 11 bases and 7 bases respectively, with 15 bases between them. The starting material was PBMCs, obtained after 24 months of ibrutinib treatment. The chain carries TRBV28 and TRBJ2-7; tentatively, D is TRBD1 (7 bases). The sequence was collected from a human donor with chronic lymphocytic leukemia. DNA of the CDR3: TGTGCCGCGGGACAGATGTATGAGCAGTACTTC. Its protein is CAAGQMYEQYF.